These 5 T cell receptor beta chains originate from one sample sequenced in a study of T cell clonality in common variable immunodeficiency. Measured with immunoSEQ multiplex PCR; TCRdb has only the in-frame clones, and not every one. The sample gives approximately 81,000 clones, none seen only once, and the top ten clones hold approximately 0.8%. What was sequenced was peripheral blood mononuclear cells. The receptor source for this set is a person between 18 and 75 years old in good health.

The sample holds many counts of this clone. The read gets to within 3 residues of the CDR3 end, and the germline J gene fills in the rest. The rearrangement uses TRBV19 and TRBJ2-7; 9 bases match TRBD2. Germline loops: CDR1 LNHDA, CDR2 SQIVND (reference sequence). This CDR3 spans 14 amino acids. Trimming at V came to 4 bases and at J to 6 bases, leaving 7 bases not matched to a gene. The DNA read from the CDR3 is TGTGCCAGTAGTAGGGCGGGAGGGCCGACCGAG. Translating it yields CASSRAGGPTE. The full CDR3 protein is CASSRAGGPTEQYF.

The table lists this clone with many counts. The CDR3 is CASSHWGANGGETQYF. CDR3 DNA (partial): TGCGCCAGCAGTCATTGGGGCGCAAACGGGGGAGAGACC. The rearrangement uses TRBV23-1 and TRBJ2-5, with D possibly TRBD2 on 6 matching bases. The read stops 3 residues short of the end of the CDR3; the missing end is completed from the germline J gene. Being an ORF, TRBV23-1 has a function that is uncertain. The CDR3 spans 16 residues. Trimming removed 3 bases at V and 4 bases at J, with 18 bases between.

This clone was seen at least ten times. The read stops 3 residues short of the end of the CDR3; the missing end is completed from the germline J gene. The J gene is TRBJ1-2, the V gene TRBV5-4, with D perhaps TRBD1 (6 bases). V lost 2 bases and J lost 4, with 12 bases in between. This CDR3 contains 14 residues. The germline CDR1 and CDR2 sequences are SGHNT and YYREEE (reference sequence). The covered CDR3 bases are TGTGCCAGCAGCTTACTGGACAGCGCCTATGGC. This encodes CASSLLDSAYG. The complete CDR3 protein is CASSLLDSAYGYTF.

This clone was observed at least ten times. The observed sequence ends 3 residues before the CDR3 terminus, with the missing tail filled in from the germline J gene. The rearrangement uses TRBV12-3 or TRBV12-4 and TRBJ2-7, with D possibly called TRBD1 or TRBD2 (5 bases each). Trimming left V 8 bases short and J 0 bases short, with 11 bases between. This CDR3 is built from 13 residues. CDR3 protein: CASGEGSSYEQYF. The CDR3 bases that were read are TGTGCCAGCGGAGAGGGGAGCTCCTACGAG.

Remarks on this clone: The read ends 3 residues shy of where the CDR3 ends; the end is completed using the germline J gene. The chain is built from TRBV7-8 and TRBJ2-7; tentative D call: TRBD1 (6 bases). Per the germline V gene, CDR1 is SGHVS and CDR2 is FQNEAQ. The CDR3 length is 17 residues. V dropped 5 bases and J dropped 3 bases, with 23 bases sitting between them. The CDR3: CASSTPGTGMANYEQYF. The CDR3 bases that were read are TGTGCCAGCAGCACTCCCGGAACAGGGATGGCGAACTACGAG.